These 20 T cell receptor beta chains were sequenced from one sample in a study of blood T cell repertoires in COVID-19. The assay was immunoSEQ multiplex PCR, and TCRdb's table has in-frame clones only and misses some. Of about 110,000 clones in the sample, over 80% were seen once. Sequencing used peripheral blood. These receptors originate from a woman in her 30s with acute or convalescent COVID-19.

The genes are TRBV27 and TRBJ2-7, with 10 bases fitting TRBD2. The CDR3 runs to 13 residues. CDR1 is MNHEY and CDR2 is SMNVEV in the germline V gene (reference sequence). V dropped 11 bases and J dropped 7; count of bases not matched to a gene: 11. The CDR3 sequence is CAASAGGFGEQYF. Written as DNA, the CDR3 is TGTGCCGCTTCAGCGGGGGGGTTTGGTGAGCAGTACTTC.

The CDR3 DNA follows: TGTGCCACCCTGGGACAGGGGACAAACGAGCAGTACTTC. As protein: CATLGQGTNEQYF. V usage is TRBV6-5 and J usage is TRBJ2-7; TRBD1 matches at 10 bases. V dropped 10 bases and J dropped 5; count of bases not matched to a gene: 8. The CDR3 spans 13 residues. Per germline, CDR1 MNHEY and CDR2 SVGAGI.

The chain carries TRBV24-1 and TRBJ1-6; 10 nucleotides agree with TRBD1. V shed 5 bases, J shed 8 bases, and the junction held 2 bases outside the gene matches. This CDR3 is built from 14 residues. Germline CDR1 and CDR2: KGHDR and SFDVKD. DNA for the CDR3: TGTGCCACCAGTGCCGGGACAGGGGATTCACCCCTCCACTTT. Protein: CATSAGTGDSPLHF.

The chain couples TRBV19 to TRBJ1-2, with 7 bases aligning to TRBD1. The germline CDR1 and CDR2 sequences are LNHDA and SQIVND (reference sequence). V was pared by 5 bases and J by 3 bases, with 3 bases of the junction left unmatched. CDR3 length: 13 amino acids. The CDR3 DNA reads as TGTGCCAGTAGTTACAGGGGCGACTATGGCTACACCTTC. Its translation: CASSYRGDYGYTF.

In nucleotides, the CDR3 is TGTGCCAGCAGCCGTGTCACAGATTTGGCTGGAAACACCATATATTTT. This encodes CASSRVTDLAGNTIYF. The chain links TRBV28 to TRBJ1-3, with D uncertain. Germline CDR1 reads MDHEN; CDR2 reads SYDVKM. This CDR3 is built from 16 residues. Trimming removed 6 bases at V and 2 bases at J, with 17 bases between.

This CDR3 is CASSPDKNYGYTF. CDR3 coding DNA: TGTGCCAGCAGCCCGGACAAAAACTATGGCTACACCTTC. The rearrangement uses TRBV7-8 and TRBJ1-2, with D perhaps TRBD1 (5 bases). There are 13 residues in the CDR3. The V gene's germline CDR1 is SGHVS and CDR2 FQNEAQ. V was shortened by 5 bases and J by 2 bases, with 9 bases between the two germline ends.

The genes are TRBV6-1 and TRBJ1-3, with D possibly matching TRBD1 (5 bases). Germline CDR1 MNHNS, CDR2 SASEGT. This CDR3 region has 16 residues. V gave up 0 bases and J gave up 2 bases, with 11 bases separating them. The CDR3 bases are TGTGCCAGCAGTGAAGCGGGGGGGGGAGCTGGAAACACCATATATTTT. As protein: CASSEAGGGAGNTIYF.

The chain recombines TRBV2 with TRBJ1-2, with 8 bases aligning to TRBD1. CDR1 and CDR2 from the germline V gene are SNHLY and FYNNEI. The V and J ends lost 4 bases and 2 bases, in that order; junction bases with no gene match: 3. The CDR3 runs to 14 residues. The CDR3 loop reads CASSARQGNYGYTF. For the CDR3, the DNA is TGTGCCAGCAGTGCGCGACAGGGGAACTATGGCTACACCTTC.

The gene calls are TRBV27 and TRBJ2-7; tentatively, D is TRBD2 (6 bases). The CDR3 sequence is 15 residues long. Germline V gene data show CDR1 as MNHEY and CDR2 as SMNVEV (reference sequence). V was trimmed by 6 bases and J by 0 bases, leaving 15 bases between them. Here the CDR3 reads CASSRRGASSYEQYF. In DNA, the CDR3 is TGTGCCAGCAGCCGTCGCGGGGCCTCCTCCTACGAGCAGTACTTC.

This sequence joins TRBV28 and TRBJ1-1, with 7 bases that match TRBD1. Germline V lookup: CDR1 MDHEN, CDR2 SYDVKM. V was pared by 2 bases and J by 3 bases, with 3 bases of the junction left unmatched. The CDR3 covers 14 residues. DNA of the CDR3: TGTGCCAGCAGTTTAAGACAGGGCTACACTGAAGCTTTCTTT. Its protein product is CASSLRQGYTEAFF.

The V and J genes are TRBV6-5 and TRBJ2-7, with 9 bases lining up with TRBD1. From germline, CDR1 is MNHEY and CDR2 SVGAGI. CDR3 size: 14 residues. The junction had 4 bases not matched to a gene; V was cut back by 5 bases and J by 2 bases. Here the CDR3 reads CASSPGTGPYEQYF. The CDR3 nucleotides read TGTGCCAGCAGTCCCGGGACAGGGCCCTACGAGCAGTACTTC.

This clone is a singleton in its sample. The chain is built from TRBV10-2 and TRBJ1-2; D is perhaps TRBD1 (5 bases). V gave up 3 bases and J gave up 8 bases, with 16 bases separating them. CDR3 length: 14 amino acids. Germline loops: CDR1 WSHSY, CDR2 SAAADI. The CDR3 nucleotides read TGCGCCAGCAGTGACGTGACAGAGACGTCCGGCTACACCTTC. As protein: CASSDVTETSGYTF.

This chain links TRBV5-5 with TRBJ1-4, with 7 positions matching TRBD1. The CDR3 spans 14 residues. Germline V gene sequence: CDR1 SGHKS, CDR2 YYEKEE (reference sequence). The J segment lost 7 bases and the V segment lost 4 bases, leaving 7 bases of the junction unmatched. Written as DNA, the CDR3 is TGTGCCAGCAGCCCGCAGGGGGTTGGTGAAAAACTGTTTTTT. It encodes CASSPQGVGEKLFF.

The rearrangement links TRBV4-2 to TRBJ2-6; maybe TRBD2 (5 bases). V dropped 3 bases and J dropped 2 bases, with 11 bases sitting between them. This CDR3 contains 16 residues. CDR1 is LGHNA and CDR2 is YNFKEQ in the germline V gene. The CDR3 DNA is TGTGCCAGCAGCCATGAGTTAGCGACTGGGGCCAACGTCCTGACTTTC. Translated: CASSHELATGANVLTF.

The V gene is TRBV18, the J gene TRBJ1-1; TRBD1 agrees at 9 bases. Per germline, CDR1 KGHSH and CDR2 LQKENI. This CDR3 comprises 15 residues. J gave up 3 bases and V 4 bases, and 6 bases lay outside the gene matches. CDR3 sequence: CASSQQGQGDTEAFF. DNA for the CDR3: TGTGCCAGCTCACAGCAGGGACAGGGCGACACTGAAGCTTTCTTT.

The chain recombines TRBV30 with TRBJ1-6; TRBD1 matches at 8 bases. The CDR3 spans 14 residues. In germline, CDR1 is GTSNPN, CDR2 SVGIG (reference sequence). With V trimmed by 3 bases and J by 9 bases, 7 bases remained unmatched. The CDR3 sequence: CAWRLDRGLSPLHF. The DNA of the CDR3 is TGTGCCTGGAGACTAGACAGGGGTCTTTCACCCCTCCACTTT.

This chain links TRBV3-1 (or the pseudogene TRBV3-2) with TRBJ2-3; no definite D call. This CDR3 spans 16 amino acids. The ends were cut back, 4 bases at V and 6 bases at J, with 20 bases in the middle. CDR1 LGHDT and CDR2 YNNKEL come from the germline V gene (reference sequence). This CDR3 is CASSRQPLSLVDTQYF. CDR3 nucleotides: TGTGCCAGCAGCCGCCAACCTCTGTCATTAGTGGATACGCAGTATTTT.

The chain recombines TRBV20-1 with TRBJ2-1; maybe TRBD2 (6 bases). V was cut by 3 bases and J by 4 bases, with 16 bases left in between. Germline values: CDR1 DFQATT, CDR2 SNEGSKA (reference sequence). The CDR3 is 15 residues long. The CDR3: CSASPSRGMYNEQFF. The CDR3 bases are TGCAGTGCTAGTCCCTCCCGGGGGATGTACAATGAGCAGTTCTTC.

V gene TRBV28 combines with J gene TRBJ1-1; D is unclear. V shed 3 bases and J shed 4 bases, with 9 bases lying between them. Germline CDR1 and CDR2: MDHEN and SYDVKM. The CDR3 has 13 residues. The CDR3 is CASSLGQVTEAFF. The CDR3 nucleotides read TGTGCCAGCAGTTTGGGTCAGGTCACTGAAGCTTTCTTT.

In DNA form, the CDR3 reads TGTGCCAGTAGTTCTCCGCGGGACAGGTTGGACACCGGGGAGCTGTTTTTT. It is translated as CASSSPRDRLDTGELFF. The J gene is TRBJ2-2, the V gene TRBV19, with 8 positions matching TRBD1. With V trimmed by 5 bases and J by 3 bases, 11 bases remained unmatched. CDR1 and CDR2 (germline): LNHDA, SQIVND (reference sequence). CDR3 size: 17 residues.